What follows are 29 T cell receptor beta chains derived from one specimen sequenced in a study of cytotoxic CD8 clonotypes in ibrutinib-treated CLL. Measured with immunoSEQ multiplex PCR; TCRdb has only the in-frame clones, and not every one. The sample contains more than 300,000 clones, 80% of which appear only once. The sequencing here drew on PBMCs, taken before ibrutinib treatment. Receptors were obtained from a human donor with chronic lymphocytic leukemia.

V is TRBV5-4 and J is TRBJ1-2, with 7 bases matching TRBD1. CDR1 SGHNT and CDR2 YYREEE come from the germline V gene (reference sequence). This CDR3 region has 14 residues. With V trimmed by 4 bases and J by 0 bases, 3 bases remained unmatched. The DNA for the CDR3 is TGTGCCAGCAGCGTCGGACAGGCTAACTATGGCTACACCTTC. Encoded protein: CASSVGQANYGYTF.

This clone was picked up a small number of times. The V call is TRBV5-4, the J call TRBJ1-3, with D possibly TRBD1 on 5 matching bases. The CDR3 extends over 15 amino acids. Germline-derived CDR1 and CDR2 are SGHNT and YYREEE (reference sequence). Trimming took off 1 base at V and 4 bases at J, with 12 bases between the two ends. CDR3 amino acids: CASSLPGTVGNTIYF. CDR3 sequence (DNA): TGTGCCAGCAGCTTGCCCGGGACGGTCGGAAACACCATATATTTT.

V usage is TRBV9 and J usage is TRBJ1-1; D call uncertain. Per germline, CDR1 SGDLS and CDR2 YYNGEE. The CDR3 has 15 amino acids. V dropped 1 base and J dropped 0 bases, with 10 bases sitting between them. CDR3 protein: CASSVFGYMNTEAFF. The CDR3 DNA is TGTGCCAGCAGCGTATTCGGCTACATGAACACTGAAGCTTTCTTT.

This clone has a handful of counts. This chain's CDR3 is CASSPTFGGTTNEKLFF. In DNA form, the CDR3 reads TGTGCCAGCTCACCAACTTTTGGGGGAACAACTAATGAAAAACTGTTTTTT. V and J are TRBV18 and TRBJ1-4; tentative D call: TRBD1 (5 bases). Trimming cost V 2 bases and J 0 bases, with 13 bases left between them. The CDR3 runs to 17 residues. Germline loops: CDR1 KGHSH, CDR2 LQKENI.

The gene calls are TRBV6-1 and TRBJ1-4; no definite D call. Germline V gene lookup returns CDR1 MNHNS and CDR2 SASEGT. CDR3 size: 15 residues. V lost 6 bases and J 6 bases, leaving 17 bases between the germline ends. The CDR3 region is CASSVSRRVDEKLFF. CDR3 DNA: TGTGCCAGCAGCGTATCACGAAGGGTGGATGAAAAACTGTTTTTT.

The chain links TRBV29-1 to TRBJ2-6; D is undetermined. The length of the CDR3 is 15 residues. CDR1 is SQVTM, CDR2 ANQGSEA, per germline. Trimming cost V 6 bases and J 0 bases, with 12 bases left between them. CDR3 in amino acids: CSVAGPSSGANVLTF. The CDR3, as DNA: TGCAGCGTCGCCGGGCCTAGCTCTGGGGCCAACGTCCTGACTTTC.

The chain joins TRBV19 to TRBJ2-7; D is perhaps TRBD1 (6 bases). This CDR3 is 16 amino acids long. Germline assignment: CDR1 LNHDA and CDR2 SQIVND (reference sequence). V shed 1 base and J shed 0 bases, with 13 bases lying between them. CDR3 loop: CASSIVGQSASYEQYF. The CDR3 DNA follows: TGTGCCAGTAGTATAGTAGGACAGTCTGCCTCCTACGAGCAGTACTTC.

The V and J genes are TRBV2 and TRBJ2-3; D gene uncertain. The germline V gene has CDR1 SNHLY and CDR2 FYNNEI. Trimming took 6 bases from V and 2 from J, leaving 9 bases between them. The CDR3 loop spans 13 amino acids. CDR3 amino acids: CASSWGFTDTQYF. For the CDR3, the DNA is TGTGCCAGCAGCTGGGGATTCACAGATACGCAGTATTTT. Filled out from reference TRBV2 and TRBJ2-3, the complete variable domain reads EPEVTQTPSHQVTQMGQEVILRCVPISNHLYFYWYRQILGQKVEFLVSFYNNEISEKSEIFDDQFSVERPDGSNFTLKIRSTKLEDSAMYFCASSWGFTDTQYFGPGTRLTVL.

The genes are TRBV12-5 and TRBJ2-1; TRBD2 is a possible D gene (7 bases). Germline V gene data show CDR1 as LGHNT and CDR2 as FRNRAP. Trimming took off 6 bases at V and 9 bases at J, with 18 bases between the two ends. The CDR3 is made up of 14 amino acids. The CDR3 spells CASGSGTTSAEQFF. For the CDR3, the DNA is TGTGCTAGTGGCTCCGGGACAACTAGCGCTGAGCAGTTCTTC.

Written as DNA, the CDR3 is TGTGCCACCAAGACCGGGACGGCTACCTACGAGCAGTACTTC. Residues: CATKTGTATYEQYF. The gene calls are TRBV6-5 and TRBJ2-7; D is possibly TRBD1 or TRBD2 (5 bases each). The germline V gene has CDR1 MNHEY and CDR2 SVGAGI. The CDR3 extends over 14 amino acids. Trimming cost V 10 bases and J 2 bases, with 18 bases left between them.

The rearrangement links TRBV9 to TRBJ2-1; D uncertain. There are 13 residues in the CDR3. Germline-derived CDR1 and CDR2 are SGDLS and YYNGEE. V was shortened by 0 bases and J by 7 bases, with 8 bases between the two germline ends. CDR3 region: CASSVAGLNEQFF. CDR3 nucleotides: TGTGCCAGCAGCGTAGCAGGTCTGAATGAGCAGTTCTTC.

The DNA for the CDR3 is TGTGCCAGCAGTCCGGGAGTTCGTTACGAGCAGTACTTC. Translation gives CASSPGVRYEQYF. The chain carries TRBV6-5 and TRBJ2-7, with D tentatively TRBD2 (6 bases). The V and J ends lost 5 bases and 4 bases respectively, with 12 bases between them. Germline V gene sequence: CDR1 MNHEY, CDR2 SVGAGI. This CDR3 is 13 amino acids long.

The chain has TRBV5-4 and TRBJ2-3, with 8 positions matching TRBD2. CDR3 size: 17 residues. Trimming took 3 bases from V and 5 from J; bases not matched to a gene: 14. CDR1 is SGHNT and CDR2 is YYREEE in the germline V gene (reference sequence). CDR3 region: CASSSGGGIPPRDTQYF. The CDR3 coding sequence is TGTGCCAGCAGCTCCGGGGGGGGGATTCCACCCAGAGATACGCAGTATTTT.

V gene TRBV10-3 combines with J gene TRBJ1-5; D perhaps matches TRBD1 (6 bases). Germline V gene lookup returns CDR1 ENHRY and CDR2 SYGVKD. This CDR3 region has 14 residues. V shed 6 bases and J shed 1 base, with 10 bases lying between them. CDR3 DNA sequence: TGTGCCATCAGAGAGCAGGGGAGCAATCAGCCCCAGCATTTT. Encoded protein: CAIREQGSNQPQHF.

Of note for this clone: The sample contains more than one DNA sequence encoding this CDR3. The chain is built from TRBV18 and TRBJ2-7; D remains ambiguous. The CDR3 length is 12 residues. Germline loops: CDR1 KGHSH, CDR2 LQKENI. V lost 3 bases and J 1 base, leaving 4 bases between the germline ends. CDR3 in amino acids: CASSPSSYEQYF. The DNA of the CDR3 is TGTGCCAGCTCACCCTCTTCCTACGAGCAGTACTTC.

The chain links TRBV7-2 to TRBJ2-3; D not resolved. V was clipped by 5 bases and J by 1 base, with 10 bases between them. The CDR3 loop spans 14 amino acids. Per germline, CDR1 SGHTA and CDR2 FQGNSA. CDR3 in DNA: TGTGCCAGCAGCCCCCCCCCGGGCACAGATACGCAGTATTTT. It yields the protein CASSPPPGTDTQYF.

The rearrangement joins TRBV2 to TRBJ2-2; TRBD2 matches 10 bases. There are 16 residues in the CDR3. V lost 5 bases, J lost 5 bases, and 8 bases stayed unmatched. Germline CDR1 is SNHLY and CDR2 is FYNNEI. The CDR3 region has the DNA TGTGCCAGCAGTCCCCTACTAGCGGGACGGACCGGGGAGCTGTTTTTT. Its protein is CASSPLLAGRTGELFF.

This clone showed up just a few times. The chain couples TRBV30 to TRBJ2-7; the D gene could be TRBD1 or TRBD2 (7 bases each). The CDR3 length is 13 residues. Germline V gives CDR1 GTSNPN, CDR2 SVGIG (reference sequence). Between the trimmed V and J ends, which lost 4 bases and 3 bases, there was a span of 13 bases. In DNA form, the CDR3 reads TGTGCCTGGACGGGCAGGGGGGGCTACGAGCAGTACTTC. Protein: CAWTGRGGYEQYF.

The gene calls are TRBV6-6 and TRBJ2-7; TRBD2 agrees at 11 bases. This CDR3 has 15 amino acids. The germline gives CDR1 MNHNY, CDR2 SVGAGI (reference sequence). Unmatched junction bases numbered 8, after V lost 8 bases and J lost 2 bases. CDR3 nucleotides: TGTGCCAGCCTAGGGACTAGCGGTAGTGCCTACGAGCAGTACTTC. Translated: CASLGTSGSAYEQYF.

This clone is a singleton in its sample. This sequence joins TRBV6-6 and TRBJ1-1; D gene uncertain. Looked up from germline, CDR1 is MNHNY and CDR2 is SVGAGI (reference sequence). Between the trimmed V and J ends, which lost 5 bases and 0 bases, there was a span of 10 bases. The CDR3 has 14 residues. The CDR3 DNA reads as TGTGCCAGCAGTCGAAAGGGTATGAACACTGAAGCTTTCTTT. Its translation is CASSRKGMNTEAFF.

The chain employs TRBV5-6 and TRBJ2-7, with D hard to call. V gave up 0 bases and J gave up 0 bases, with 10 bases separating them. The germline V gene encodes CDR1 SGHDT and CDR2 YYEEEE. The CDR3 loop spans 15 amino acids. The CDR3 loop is CASSLGMRTSYEQYF. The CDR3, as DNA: TGTGCCAGCAGCTTGGGAATGCGGACCTCCTACGAGCAGTACTTC.

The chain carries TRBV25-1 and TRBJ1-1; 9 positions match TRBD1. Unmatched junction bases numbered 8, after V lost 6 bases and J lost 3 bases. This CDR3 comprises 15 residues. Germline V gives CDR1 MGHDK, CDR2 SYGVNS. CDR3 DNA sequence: TGTGCCAGCAGCGACCCGGGACAGGGAGACACTGAAGCTTTCTTT. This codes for CASSDPGQGDTEAFF.

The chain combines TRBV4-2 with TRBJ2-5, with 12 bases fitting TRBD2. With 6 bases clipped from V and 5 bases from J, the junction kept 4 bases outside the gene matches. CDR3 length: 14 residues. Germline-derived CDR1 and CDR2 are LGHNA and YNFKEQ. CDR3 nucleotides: TGTGCCAGCAGGCCTAGCGGGAGGGACGAGACCCAGTACTTC. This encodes CASRPSGRDETQYF.

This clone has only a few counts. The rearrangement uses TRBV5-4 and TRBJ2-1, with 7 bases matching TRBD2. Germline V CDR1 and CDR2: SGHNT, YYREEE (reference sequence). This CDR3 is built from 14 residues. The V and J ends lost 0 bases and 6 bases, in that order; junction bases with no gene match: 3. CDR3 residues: CASSLEPGGNEQFF. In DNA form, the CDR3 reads TGTGCCAGCAGCTTGGAACCGGGAGGCAATGAGCAGTTCTTC.

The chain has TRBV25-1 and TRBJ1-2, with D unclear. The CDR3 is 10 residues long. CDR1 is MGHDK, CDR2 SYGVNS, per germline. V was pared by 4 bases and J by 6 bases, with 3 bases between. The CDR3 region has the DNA TGTGCCAGCAGTGGAAATGGCTACACCTTC. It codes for CASSGNGYTF.

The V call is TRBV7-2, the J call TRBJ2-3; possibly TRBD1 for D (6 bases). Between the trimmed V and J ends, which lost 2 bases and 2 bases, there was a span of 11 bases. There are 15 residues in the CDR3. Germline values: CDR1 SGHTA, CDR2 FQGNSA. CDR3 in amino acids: CASSLKSGHTDTQYF. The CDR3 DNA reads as TGTGCCAGCAGCTTAAAATCGGGACACACAGATACGCAGTATTTT.

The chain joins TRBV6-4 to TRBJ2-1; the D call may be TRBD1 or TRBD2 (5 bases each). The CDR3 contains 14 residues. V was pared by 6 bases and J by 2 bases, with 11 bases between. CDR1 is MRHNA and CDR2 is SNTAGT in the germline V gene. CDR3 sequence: CASSRDRPYNEQFF. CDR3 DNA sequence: TGTGCCAGCAGCCGGGACCGCCCCTACAATGAGCAGTTCTTC.

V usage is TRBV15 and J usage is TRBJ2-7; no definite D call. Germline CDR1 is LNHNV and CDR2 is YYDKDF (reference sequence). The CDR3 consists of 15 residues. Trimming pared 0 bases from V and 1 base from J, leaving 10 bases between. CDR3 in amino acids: CATSRDQAGSYEQYF. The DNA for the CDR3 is TGTGCCACCAGCAGAGATCAGGCAGGATCCTACGAGCAGTACTTC.

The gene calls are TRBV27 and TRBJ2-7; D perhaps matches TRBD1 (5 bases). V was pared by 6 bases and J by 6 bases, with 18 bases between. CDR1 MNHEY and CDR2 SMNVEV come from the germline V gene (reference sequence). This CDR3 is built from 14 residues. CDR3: CASSPGPWGSEQYF. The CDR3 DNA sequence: TGTGCCAGCAGCCCAGGGCCCTGGGGATCCGAGCAGTACTTC.